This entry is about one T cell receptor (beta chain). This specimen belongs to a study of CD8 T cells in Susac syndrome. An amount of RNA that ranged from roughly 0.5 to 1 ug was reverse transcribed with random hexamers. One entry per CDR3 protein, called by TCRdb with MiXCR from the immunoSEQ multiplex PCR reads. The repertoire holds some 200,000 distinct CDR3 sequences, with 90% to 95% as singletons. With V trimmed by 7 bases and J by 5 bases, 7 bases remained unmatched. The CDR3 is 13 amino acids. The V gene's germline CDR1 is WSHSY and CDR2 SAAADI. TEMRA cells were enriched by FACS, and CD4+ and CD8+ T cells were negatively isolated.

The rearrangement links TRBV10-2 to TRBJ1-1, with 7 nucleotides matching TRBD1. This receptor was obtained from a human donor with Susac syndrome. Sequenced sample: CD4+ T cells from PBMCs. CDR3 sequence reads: CASKMKGATEAFF. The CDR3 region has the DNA TGCGCCAGCAAGATGAAGGGGGCAACTGAAGCTTTCTTT.